One sample yielded the 28 T cell receptor beta chains listed below, sequenced in a study of blood T cells in healthy people across ages. Through a sample-barcoded 5' primer and a J-beta primer mix, a second PCR was run for about 6 to 11 cycles. TCRdb called the 5' RACE reads again in MiXCR, with one record for every CDR3 protein. The table records 870,000 or so distinct CDR3 sequences, around 30% of them present only once. The source material was blood. These receptors were collected from a woman of 80 years or more in good health.

V is TRBV6-5 and J is TRBJ1-2; D remains ambiguous. V lost 5 bases to trimming and J lost 3 bases, with 10 bases between them. The CDR3 contains 13 residues. CDR1 is MNHEY and CDR2 is SVGAGI in the germline V gene. Here the CDR3 reads CASSKTRDYGYTF. The DNA for the CDR3 is TGTGCCAGCAGTAAGACACGGGACTATGGCTACACCTTC.

A note on this clonotype: Given a much more abundant clone one base away, this may be a read error. V is TRBV5-1 and J is TRBJ2-1; 8 positions match TRBD2. The end of the DNA is better explained by TRBJ2-7, so the J call may be wrong. The length of the CDR3 is 16 residues. Germline values: CDR1 SGHRS, CDR2 YFSETQ. The CDR3: CASSLAGGGSYNEQYF. DNA for the CDR3: TGCGCCAGCAGCTTGGCCGGGGGGGGATCCTACAATGAGCAGTACTTC.

This clonotype came up a few times. It may be a read error: a sequence one base away is much more abundant. This chain connects TRBV11-2 to TRBJ2-1, with 11 nucleotides matching TRBD2. The CDR3 covers 21 residues. CDR1 is SGHAT and CDR2 is FQNNGV in the germline V gene. Here the CDR3 DNA reads TGTGCCAGCAGCTTATACCCCTATAGCGGGGGGGCCCTGAGCTCCTACAATGGGCAGTTCTTC. It encodes CASSLYPYSGGALSSYNGQFF.

This clonotype has at least ten counts. The V and J genes are TRBV20-1 and TRBJ2-1; D uncertain. This CDR3 comprises 12 residues. Germline V gene lookup returns CDR1 DFQATT and CDR2 SNEGSKA (reference sequence). V lost 6 bases to trimming and J lost 9 bases, with 15 bases between them. The CDR3 loop reads CSAPRIPGEQFF. CDR3 nucleotides: TGCAGTGCCCCACGCATTCCAGGTGAGCAGTTCTTC.

This clonotype was seen only a few times. This rearrangement joins TRBV20-1 to TRBJ2-1; 9 nucleotides match TRBD2. The germline V gene encodes CDR1 DFQATT and CDR2 SNEGSKA (reference sequence). Losses at the gene ends were 0 bases for V and 0 bases for J; bases not matched to a gene: 9. This CDR3 comprises 18 residues. Here the CDR3 DNA reads TGCAGTGCTAGAGATCTCCGCGGGGGGGCGCACTCCTACAATGAGCAGTTCTTC. Protein product: CSARDLRGGAHSYNEQFF.

This clonotype has a count of ten or more. The chain employs TRBV7-9 and TRBJ2-5, with 8 bases that match TRBD1. CDR3 size: 15 residues. CDR1 SEHNR and CDR2 FQNEAQ come from the germline V gene (reference sequence). V shed 1 base, J shed 5 bases, and the junction held 6 bases outside the gene matches. The CDR3 loop reads CASSLDWTGRETQYF. In DNA, the CDR3 is TGTGCCAGCAGCTTAGACTGGACAGGGCGGGAGACCCAGTACTTC.

In this sample, this clonotype turned up many times. This chain uses TRBV20-1 with TRBJ2-1; TRBD2 aligns across 12 bases. The length of the CDR3 is 19 residues. Germline V gives CDR1 DFQATT, CDR2 SNEGSKA (reference sequence). V lost 0 bases and J lost 7; bases outside the gene matches: 16. CDR3 sequence reads: CSARDLLGASGGERNEQFF. The DNA of the CDR3 is TGCAGTGCTAGAGATCTCCTCGGAGCTAGCGGGGGGGAAAGGAATGAGCAGTTCTTC.

This clonotype was found many times. The rearrangement links TRBV7-9 to TRBJ1-2; D gene ambiguous. CDR1 and CDR2 from the germline V gene are SEHNR and FQNEAQ (reference sequence). The CDR3 spans 15 residues. Trimming removed 3 bases from V and 8 bases from J, with 19 bases in between. The CDR3 is CASSFDTLGSEGYTF. Written as DNA, the CDR3 is TGTGCCAGCAGCTTTGACACCCTAGGGAGTGAAGGCTACACCTTC.

The chain has TRBV5-1 and TRBJ2-2; D perhaps matches TRBD2 (6 bases). Trimming removed 3 bases from V and 6 bases from J, with 12 bases in between. Germline lookup yields CDR1 SGHRS and CDR2 YFSETQ. This CDR3 region has 14 residues. The CDR3 bases are TGCGCCAGCAGCTCCCCAGGCGGGGCCGGGGAGCTGTTTTTT. It encodes CASSSPGGAGELFF. The variable domain in full, completed from reference TRBV5-1 and TRBJ2-2, reads KAGVTQTPRYLIKTRGQQVTLSCSPISGHRSVSWYQQTPGQGLQFLFEYFSETQRNKGNFPGRFSGRQFSNSRSEMNVSTLELGDSALYLCASSSPGGAGELFFGEGSRLTVL.

At least ten counts were recorded for this clonotype. The rearrangement links TRBV7-9 to TRBJ2-5; TRBD1 or TRBD2 may be the D gene (5 bases each). With 0 bases removed from V and 5 bases from J, the gap between germline ends came to 10 bases. The CDR3 spans 14 residues. Germline V gives CDR1 SEHNR, CDR2 FQNEAQ (reference sequence). CDR3 nucleotide sequence: TGTGCCAGCAGCTTAGCGGGGGTGGCGGAGACCCAGTACTTC. Protein: CASSLAGVAETQYF.

The chain is built from TRBV6-2 or TRBV6-3 and TRBJ2-1; the D is unclear. Trimming removed 7 bases from V and 3 bases from J, with 13 bases in between. This CDR3 region has 14 residues. Germline V gives CDR1 MNHEY, CDR2 SVGEGT. CDR3 region: CASIGPSFYNEQFF. For the CDR3, the DNA is TGTGCCAGCATAGGCCCGAGCTTCTACAATGAGCAGTTCTTC.

The V and J genes are TRBV14 and TRBJ2-7; D possibly corresponds to TRBD1 (5 bases). CDR3 length: 15 amino acids. From germline, CDR1 is SGHDN and CDR2 FVKESK. V lost 2 bases and J lost 5, with 16 bases in between. The CDR3 reads CASSQTRGANHEQYF. The CDR3 DNA reads TGTGCCAGCAGCCAAACAAGGGGCGCGAACCACGAGCAGTACTTC.

This clonotype was seen at least ten times. The chain has TRBV4-3 and TRBJ1-2; TRBD1 matches 7 bases. This CDR3 region has 16 residues. V shed 4 bases and J 2 bases; nucleotides not matched to a gene: 10. The germline gives CDR1 LGHNA, CDR2 YSLEER. CDR3 residues: CASSPGGGRRNYGYTF. The CDR3 DNA reads TGCGCCAGCAGCCCAGGGGGGGGGAGAAGAAACTATGGCTACACCTTC.

The J gene is TRBJ1-5, the V gene TRBV7-9, with D possibly matching TRBD1 (6 bases). Germline V gene sequence: CDR1 SEHNR, CDR2 FQNEAQ (reference sequence). CDR3 length: 16 residues. V lost 5 bases and J lost 6, with 20 bases in between. DNA of the CDR3: TGTGCCAGCAGCCCTGCCGGGGGGACGGGGGCTCAGCCCCAGCATTTT. Translating gives CASSPAGGTGAQPQHF.

J is TRBJ1-2 and V is TRBV20-1; 12 bases map to TRBD1. The CDR3 sequence is 13 residues long. The germline V gene encodes CDR1 DFQATT and CDR2 SNEGSKA (reference sequence). J gave up 7 bases and V 5 bases, and 5 bases lay outside the gene matches. The CDR3 coding sequence is TGCAGTGCTTTGGGACAGGGGGCGCGTGGCTACACCTTC. Encoded protein: CSALGQGARGYTF.

This chain uses TRBV9 with TRBJ2-2, with TRBD1 matching 7 bases. J gave up 5 bases and V 2 bases, and 6 bases lay outside the gene matches. The CDR3 sequence is 15 residues long. Germline lookup yields CDR1 SGDLS and CDR2 YYNGEE. The CDR3 is CASSVRQGWTGELFF. For the CDR3, the DNA is TGTGCCAGCAGCGTTCGACAGGGCTGGACCGGGGAGCTGTTTTTT.

J is TRBJ2-7 and V is TRBV29-1; D may be TRBD1 or TRBD2 (6 bases each). The end of the DNA fits TRBJ2-5 better, so the J call may be wrong. This CDR3 contains 12 residues. Germline V gives CDR1 SQVTM, CDR2 ANQGSEA. The CDR3 sequence is CSVDEGGETQYF. The DNA for the CDR3 is TGCAGCGTTGATGAGGGGGGAGAGACCCAGTACTTC.

J is TRBJ1-1 and V is TRBV7-3; no clear D. Looked up from germline, CDR1 is SGHTA and CDR2 is FQGTGA. This CDR3 has 13 amino acids. Trimming removed 2 bases at V and 6 bases at J, with 10 bases between. CDR3 sequence (DNA): TGTGCCAGCAGCTTACAAGGTTCTGCTGAAGCTTTCTTT. Translated: CASSLQGSAEAFF.

There are many counts of this clonotype. CDR3 residues: CSVVSANYGYTF. DNA for the CDR3: TGCAGCGTTGTGTCGGCTAACTATGGCTACACCTTC. The chain recombines TRBV29-1 with TRBJ1-2; no reliable D call. The germline CDR1 and CDR2 sequences are SQVTM and ANQGSEA. Trimming stripped 4 bases from V and 0 bases from J, with 6 bases between. This CDR3 comprises 12 residues.

The chain uses TRBV20-1 and TRBJ1-1; D is unclear. The V end lost 4 bases, the J end lost 3 bases, and 6 bases lay between the germline ends. CDR1 and CDR2 from the germline V gene are DFQATT and SNEGSKA (reference sequence). The CDR3 runs 11 residues. The CDR3 loop reads CSAKVDTEAFF. CDR3 sequence (DNA): TGCAGTGCTAAGGTCGACACTGAAGCTTTCTTT.

The genes are TRBV6-2 or TRBV6-3 and TRBJ2-7; D might be TRBD2 (5 bases). Looked up from germline, CDR1 is MNHEY and CDR2 is SVGEGT. Trimming removed 5 bases at V and 0 bases at J, with 17 bases between. The CDR3 has 16 residues. CDR3 sequence (DNA): TGTGCCAGCAGTCGATCCGCGGACTTGAGCTCCTACGAGCAGTACTTC. This codes for CASSRSADLSSYEQYF.

This clonotype was counted ten times or more. This may come from a read error, since a much larger clone is one base off. J is TRBJ2-1 and V is TRBV29-1; no firm D call. The DNA end favors TRBJ2-7, so the J call may be wrong. Per germline, CDR1 SQVTM and CDR2 ANQGSEA. CDR3 size: 14 residues. This CDR3 is CSVPQWSSYNEQYF. Written as DNA, the CDR3 is TGCAGCGTCCCCCAGTGGAGCTCCTACAATGAGCAGTACTTC.

This clonotype is a singleton in its sample. The rearrangement uses TRBV5-4 and TRBJ2-7, with D possibly TRBD1 on 5 matching bases. The CDR3 totals 15 residues. The V end was cut by 0 bases, the J end by 7 bases, with 17 bases between. Germline CDR1 is SGHNT and CDR2 is YYREEE (reference sequence). The CDR3: CASSLDWGGHNEQYF. In nucleotides, the CDR3 is TGTGCCAGCAGCTTGGATTGGGGCGGCCACAATGAGCAGTACTTC. The entire variable domain, with the rest obtained from reference TRBV5-4 and TRBJ2-7, is as follows: ETGVTQSPTHLIKTRGQQVTLRCSSQSGHNTVSWYQQALGQGPQFIFQYYREEENGRGNFPPRFSGLQFPNYSSELNVNALELDDSALYLCASSLDWGGHNEQYFGPGTRLTVT.

V usage is TRBV25-1 and J usage is TRBJ2-1; D is unresolved. V lost 7 bases, J lost 1 base, and 14 bases lay in between. The CDR3 runs 15 residues. In germline, CDR1 is MGHDK, CDR2 SYGVNS. The CDR3, as DNA: TGTGCCAGCACTGGCGCCGTGGAATCCTACAATGAGCAGTTCTTC. The encoded protein is CASTGAVESYNEQFF.

This chain links TRBV6-2 or TRBV6-3 with TRBJ2-1; weak D call: TRBD1 (5 bases). The CDR3 spans 16 residues. Trimming shortened V by 5 bases and J by 12 bases, and 26 bases separated the two germline ends. Germline-derived CDR1 and CDR2 are MNHEY and SVGEGT. The CDR3: CASSDAGSQAHLLQFF. In DNA form, the CDR3 reads TGTGCCAGCAGTGACGCAGGGTCCCAAGCCCACCTCTTGCAGTTCTTC.

The chain has TRBV6-5 and TRBJ2-3; 10 bases are a match to TRBD2. Per the germline V gene, CDR1 is MNHEY and CDR2 is SVGAGI. The trim removed 6 bases at V and 6 bases at J, leaving 12 bases unmatched. The CDR3 has 16 residues. The CDR3 sequence is CASSPTWTSGSDTQYF. The CDR3 nucleotides are TGTGCCAGCAGCCCGACTTGGACTAGCGGATCTGATACGCAGTATTTT.

Many counts were recorded for this clonotype. V usage is TRBV29-1 and J usage is TRBJ2-7; a possible D gene is TRBD1 (6 bases). The CDR3 spans 13 residues. V was trimmed by 4 bases and J by 5 bases, leaving 15 bases between them. Germline V gene data show CDR1 as SQVTM and CDR2 as ANQGSEA. In nucleotides, the CDR3 is TGCAGCGTTGGGGGGCGTTTCGGGAACGAGCAGTACTTC. Protein: CSVGGRFGNEQYF.

The CDR3 sequence is CASDRETYEQYF. CDR3 sequence (DNA): TGTGCCTCGGACAGGGAGACTTACGAGCAGTACTTC. This chain connects TRBV6-1 to TRBJ2-5; TRBD1 agrees at 8 bases. The end of the DNA fits TRBJ2-7 better, so the J call may be wrong. The CDR3 length is 12 residues. From germline, CDR1 is MNHNS and CDR2 SASEGT.